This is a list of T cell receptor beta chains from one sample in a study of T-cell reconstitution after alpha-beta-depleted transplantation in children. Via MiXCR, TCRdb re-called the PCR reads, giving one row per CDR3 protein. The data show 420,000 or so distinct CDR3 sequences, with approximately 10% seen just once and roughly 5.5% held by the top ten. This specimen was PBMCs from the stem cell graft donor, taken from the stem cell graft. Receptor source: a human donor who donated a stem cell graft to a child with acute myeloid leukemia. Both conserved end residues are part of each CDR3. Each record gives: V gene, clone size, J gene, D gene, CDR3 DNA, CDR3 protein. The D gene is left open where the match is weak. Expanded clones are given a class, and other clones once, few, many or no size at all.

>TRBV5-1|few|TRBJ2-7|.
TGCGCCAGCAGCTGGGGCGTGACAGAATACGAGCAGTACTTC
CASSWGVTEYEQYF
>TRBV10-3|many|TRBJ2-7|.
TGTGCCATCGAGGCAGGGTTGGGCGAGCAGTACTTC
CAIEAGLGEQYF
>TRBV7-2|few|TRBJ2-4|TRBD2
TGTGCCAGCCGAACTAGCGGGGGGGCTGAGAACATTCAGTACTTC
CASRTSGGAENIQYF
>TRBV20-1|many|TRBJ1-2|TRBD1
TGCAGTGCGGTCGCCGGACAGGGTTATGGCTACACCTTC
CSAVAGQGYGYTF
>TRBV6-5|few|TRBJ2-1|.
TGTGCCAGCAGTTACTCGCCAGCGGACCTGAATGAGCAGTTCTTC
CASSYSPADLNEQFF
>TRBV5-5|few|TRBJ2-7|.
TGTGCCAGCAGCTTGGTGGGGACATCTGCCTACGAGCAGTACTTC
CASSLVGTSAYEQYF
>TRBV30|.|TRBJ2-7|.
TGTGCCTGGAGTGTTGATTACGAGCAGTACTTC
CAWSVDYEQYF
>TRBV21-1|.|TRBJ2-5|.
TGTGCCAGCAGCAAAGCAAGGAGGGAAGAGACCCAGTACTTC
CASSKARREETQYF
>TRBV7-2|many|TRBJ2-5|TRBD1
TGTGCCAGCAGCTTAGTCGACAGGGTACGAGAGACCCAGTACTTC
CASSLVDRVRETQYF
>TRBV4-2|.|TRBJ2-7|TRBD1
TGTGCCAGCAGCCAAGCCAGGGGGCGAAGCGAGCAGTACTTC
CASSQARGRSEQYF
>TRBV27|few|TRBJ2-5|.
TGTGCCAGCAGTTTAAGAGGACAGGGTCCAGCGGGGGGCCCTCATCAAGAGACCCAGTACTTC
CASSLRGQGPAGGPHQETQYF
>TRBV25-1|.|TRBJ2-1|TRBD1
TGTGCCAGCAGTGAAGGACAGGGTCATGATGAGCAGTTCTTC
CASSEGQGHDEQFF
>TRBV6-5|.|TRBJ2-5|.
TGTGCCAGCAGTTCAGGTCATAGTGCTCAGACCCAGTACTTC
CASSSGHSAQTQYF
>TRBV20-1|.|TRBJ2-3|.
TGCAGTGCTAGACGGCATGGGCCCAGCACAGATACGCAGTATTTT
CSARRHGPSTDTQYF
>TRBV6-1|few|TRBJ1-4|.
TGTGCCAGCACTGCAGGAGACAGTAGTAATGAAAAACTGTTTTTT
CASTAGDSSNEKLFF
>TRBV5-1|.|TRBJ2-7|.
TGCGCCAGCAGCTTCTCAGCGACAGCCTACGAGCAGTACTTC
CASSFSATAYEQYF
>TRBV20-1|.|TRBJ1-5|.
TGCAGTGCTAGAACAAAACAGCTCGATCAGCCCCAGCATTTT
CSARTKQLDQPQHF
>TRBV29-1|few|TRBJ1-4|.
TGCAGCGGGATCTTCTTTGAAAAACTGTTTTTT
CSGIFFEKLFF
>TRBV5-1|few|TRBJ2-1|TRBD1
TGCGCCAGCAGCTCGCGACAGGGGATGGAAGGTGAGCAGTTCTTC
CASSSRQGMEGEQFF
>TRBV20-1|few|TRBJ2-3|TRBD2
TGCAGTGCTAGAGTCCTAGCGGGGGTTACAGATACGCAGTATTTT
CSARVLAGVTDTQYF
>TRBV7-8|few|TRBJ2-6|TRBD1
TGTGCCAGCAGCCCCAGGACAGGGGTCAGCTCTGGGGCCAACGTCCTGACTTTC
CASSPRTGVSSGANVLTF
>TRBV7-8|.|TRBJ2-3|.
TGTGCCAGCACCTCCCGCACGGATACGCAGTATTTT
CASTSRTDTQYF
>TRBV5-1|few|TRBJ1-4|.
TGCGCCAGCAGCCCGTATGCAACTAATGAAAAACTGTTTTTT
CASSPYATNEKLFF
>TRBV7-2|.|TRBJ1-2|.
TGTGCCAGCAGCTTACGTCGTGACTATGGCTACACCTTC
CASSLRRDYGYTF
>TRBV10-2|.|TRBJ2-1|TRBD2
TGCGCCAGCAGGGCTAGCGGGGTCAATGAGCAGTTCTTC
CASRASGVNEQFF
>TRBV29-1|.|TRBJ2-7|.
TGCAGCGTTGGGAACCAAGCCGACGAGCAGTACTTC
CSVGNQADEQYF
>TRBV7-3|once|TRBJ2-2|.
TGTGCCAGCAGCATAAATCCGGAGAACACCGGGGAGCTGTTTTTT
CASSINPENTGELFF
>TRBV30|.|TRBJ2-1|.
TGTGCCTGGAGGGATGGGGGGAGCTCCTACAATGAGCAGTTCTTC
CAWRDGGSSYNEQFF
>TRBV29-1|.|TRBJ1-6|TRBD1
TGCGGCGCAATGTTCGTGGGACAGGGGCAGAATTCACCCCTCCACTTT
CGAMFVGQGQNSPLHF
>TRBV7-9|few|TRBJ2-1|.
TGTGCCAGCCCACCGACTAGTTACTCCTACAATGAGCAGTTCTTC
CASPPTSYSYNEQFF
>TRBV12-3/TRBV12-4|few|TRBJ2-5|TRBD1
TGTGCCAGCAGTTTAGCAGACAGGGTGGTACAAGAGACCCAGTACTTC
CASSLADRVVQETQYF
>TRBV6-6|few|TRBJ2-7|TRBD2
TGTGCCAGCAGCTCCGGGGGGGCACGGGAGCAGTACTTC
CASSSGGAREQYF
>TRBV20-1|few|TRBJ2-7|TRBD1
TGCAGTGCCAAGACAGGGATCGTCTACGAGCAGTACTTC
CSAKTGIVYEQYF
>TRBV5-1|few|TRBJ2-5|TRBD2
TGCGCCAGCAGCCCGGGACTAGCGGGAGTTGAGACCCAGTACTTC
CASSPGLAGVETQYF
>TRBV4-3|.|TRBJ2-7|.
TGCGCCAGCAGCCAAGACCCGGGACGGAGCTACGAGCAGTACTTC
CASSQDPGRSYEQYF
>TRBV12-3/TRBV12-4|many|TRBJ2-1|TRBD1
TGTGCCAGCAGTCGCCAAGACAGGGTTTTGGACAATGAGCAGTTCTTC
CASSRQDRVLDNEQFF
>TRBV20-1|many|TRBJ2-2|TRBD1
TGCAGTGCTACTCCGGGACAGAACCACCCCGGGGAGCTGTTTTTT
CSATPGQNHPGELFF
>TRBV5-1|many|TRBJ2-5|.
TGCGCCAGCAGCTTGGGGACAAACAAAGAGACCCAGTACTTC
CASSLGTNKETQYF
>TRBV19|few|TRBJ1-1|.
TGTGCCAGTAGTATAGTGGGATCCACTGAAGCTTTCTTT
CASSIVGSTEAFF
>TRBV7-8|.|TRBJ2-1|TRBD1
TGTGCCAGCAGCTCGGGACAGGGGTTTGAGCAGTTCTTC
CASSSGQGFEQFF
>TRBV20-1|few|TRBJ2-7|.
TGCAGTGCTAGGTTGCCCTCGCCTAGAGAGCAGTACTTC
CSARLPSPREQYF
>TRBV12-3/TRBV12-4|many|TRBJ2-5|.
TGTGCCAGCAGTCCCCCGGGTAAGACCCAGTACTTC
CASSPPGKTQYF
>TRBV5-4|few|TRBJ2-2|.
TGTGCCAGCAGCTTGGGATCCGGGAGAGGCACCGGGGAGCTGTTTTTT
CASSLGSGRGTGELFF
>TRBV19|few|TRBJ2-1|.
TGTGCCAGTAGTGGGGACGGGGACTCCTACAATGAGCAGTTCTTC
CASSGDGDSYNEQFF
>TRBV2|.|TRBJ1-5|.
TGTGCCAGCAGTGAAGCGCGGGCCAGTAATCAGCCCCAGCATTTT
CASSEARASNQPQHF
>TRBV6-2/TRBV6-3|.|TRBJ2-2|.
TGTGCCAGCATCAGTTACAGTCCCGGGGAGCTGTTTTTT
CASISYSPGELFF
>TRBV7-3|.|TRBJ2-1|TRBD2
TGTGCCAGCAGCCGGACTAGCGGGGGGGCAAAGTTCAATGAGCAGTTCTTC
CASSRTSGGAKFNEQFF